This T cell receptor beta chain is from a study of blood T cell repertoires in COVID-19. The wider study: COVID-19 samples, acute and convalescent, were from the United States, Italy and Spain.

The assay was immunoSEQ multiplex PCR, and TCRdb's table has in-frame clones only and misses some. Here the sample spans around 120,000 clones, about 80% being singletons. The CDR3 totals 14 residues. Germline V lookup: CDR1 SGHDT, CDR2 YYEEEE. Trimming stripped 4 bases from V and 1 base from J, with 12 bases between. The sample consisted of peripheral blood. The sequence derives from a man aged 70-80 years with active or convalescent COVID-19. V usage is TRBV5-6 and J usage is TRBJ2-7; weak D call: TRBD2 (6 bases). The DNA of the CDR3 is TGTGCCAGCAGCACCGGGACTGGATCCTACGAGCAGTACTTC. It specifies CASSTGTGSYEQYF. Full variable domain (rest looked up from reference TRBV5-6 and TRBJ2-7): DAGVTQSPTHLIKTRGQQVTLRCSPKSGHDTVSWYQQALGQGPQFIFQYYEEEERQRGNFPDRFSGHQFPNYSSELNVNALLLGDSALYLCASSTGTGSYEQYFGPGTRLTVT.